This T cell receptor beta chain was sequenced for a study of T-cell reconstitution after alpha-beta-depleted transplantation in children. The TCRbeta library was prepared with unique molecular identifiers. TCRdb reprocessed the PCR reads with MiXCR, giving one entry per CDR3 protein. The sample has over 400,000 distinct CDR3 sequences, around 12% seen once. There are 14 residues in the CDR3. Germline V gene data show CDR1 as DFQATT and CDR2 as SNEGSKA (reference sequence). With V trimmed by 3 bases and J by 7 bases, 10 bases remained unmatched. The chain recombines TRBV20-1 with TRBJ2-7; 9 bases match TRBD2. Sequencing was performed on PBMCs from the stem cell graft donor, taken from the stem cell graft. The TCR sequence derives from a human donor who donated a stem cell graft to a child with combined immunodeficiency. Here the CDR3 reads CSARVLAGPGEQYF. For the CDR3, the DNA is TGCAGTGCTAGGGTTCTAGCGGGGCCTGGTGAGCAGTACTTC.